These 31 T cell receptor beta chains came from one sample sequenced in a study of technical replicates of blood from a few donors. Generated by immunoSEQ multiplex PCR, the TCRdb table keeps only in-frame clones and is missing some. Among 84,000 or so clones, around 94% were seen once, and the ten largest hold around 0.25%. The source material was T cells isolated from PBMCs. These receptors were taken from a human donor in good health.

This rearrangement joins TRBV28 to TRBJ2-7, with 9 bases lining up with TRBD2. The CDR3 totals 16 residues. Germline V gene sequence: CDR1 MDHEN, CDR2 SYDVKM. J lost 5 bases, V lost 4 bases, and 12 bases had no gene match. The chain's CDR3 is CASSSFLAGPQNEQYF. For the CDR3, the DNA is TGTGCCAGCAGTTCCTTTCTAGCGGGGCCACAGAACGAGCAGTACTTC.

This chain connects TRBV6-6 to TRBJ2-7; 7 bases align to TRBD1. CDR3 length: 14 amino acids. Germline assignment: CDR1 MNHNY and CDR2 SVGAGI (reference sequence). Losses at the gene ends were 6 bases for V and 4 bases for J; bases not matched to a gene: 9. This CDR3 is CASRLGTDSYEQYF. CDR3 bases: TGTGCCAGCAGGCTTGGGACAGACTCTTACGAGCAGTACTTC.

CDR3 in DNA: TGCGCCAGCGGGGCGACAGGGGTCAATGAGCAGTTCTTC. The encoded protein is CASGATGVNEQFF. The rearrangement joins TRBV4-1 to TRBJ2-1; 8 nucleotides align to TRBD1. Germline V gives CDR1 MGHRA, CDR2 YSYEKL. V was pared by 8 bases and J by 6 bases, with 6 bases of the junction left unmatched. This CDR3 has 13 residues.

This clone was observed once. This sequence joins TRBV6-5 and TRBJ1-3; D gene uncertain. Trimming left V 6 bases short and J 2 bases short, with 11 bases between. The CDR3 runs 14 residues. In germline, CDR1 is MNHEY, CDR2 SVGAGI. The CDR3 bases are TGTGCCAGCAGCCCCGCCAGTCCTGGAAACACCATATATTTT. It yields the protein CASSPASPGNTIYF.

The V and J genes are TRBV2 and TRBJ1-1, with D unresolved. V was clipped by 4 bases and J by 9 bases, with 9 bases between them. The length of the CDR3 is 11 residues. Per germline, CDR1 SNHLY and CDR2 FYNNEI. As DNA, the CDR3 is TGTGCCAGCAGTGGAAACAACCAAGCTTTCTTT. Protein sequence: CASSGNNQAFF.

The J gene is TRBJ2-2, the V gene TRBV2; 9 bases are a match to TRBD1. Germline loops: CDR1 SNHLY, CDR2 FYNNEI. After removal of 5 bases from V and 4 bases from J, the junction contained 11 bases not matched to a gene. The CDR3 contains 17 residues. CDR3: CASSWPRQGEGTGELFF. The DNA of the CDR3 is TGTGCCAGCAGTTGGCCACGACAGGGGGAAGGCACCGGGGAGCTGTTTTTT.

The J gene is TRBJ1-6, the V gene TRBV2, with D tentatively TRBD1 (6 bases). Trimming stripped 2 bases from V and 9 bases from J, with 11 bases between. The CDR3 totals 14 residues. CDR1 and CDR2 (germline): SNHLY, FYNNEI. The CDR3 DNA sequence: TGTGCCAGCAGTGAATTGGGGGCCGGTTCACCCCTCCACTTT. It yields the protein CASSELGAGSPLHF.

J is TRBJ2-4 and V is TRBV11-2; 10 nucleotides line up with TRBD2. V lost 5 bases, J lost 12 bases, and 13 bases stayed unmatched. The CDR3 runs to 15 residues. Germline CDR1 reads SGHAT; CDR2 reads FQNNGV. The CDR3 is CASSPRLAGNPHQYF. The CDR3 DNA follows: TGTGCCAGCAGCCCCCGACTAGCGGGTAATCCCCATCAGTACTTC.

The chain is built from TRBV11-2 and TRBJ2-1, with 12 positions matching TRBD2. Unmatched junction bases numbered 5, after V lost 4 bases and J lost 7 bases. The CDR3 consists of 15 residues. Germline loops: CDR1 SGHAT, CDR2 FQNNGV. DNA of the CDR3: TGTGCCAGCAGCTCTTCTAGCGGGGGGGCAAATGAGCAGTTCTTC. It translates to CASSSSSGGANEQFF.

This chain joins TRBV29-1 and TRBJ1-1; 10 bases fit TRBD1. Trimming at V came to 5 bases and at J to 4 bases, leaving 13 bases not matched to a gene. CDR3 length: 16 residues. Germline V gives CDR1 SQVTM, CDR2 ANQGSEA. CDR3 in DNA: TGCAGCGTTCCACCGGGACAGGGGACTTTGGGCACTGAAGCTTTCTTT. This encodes CSVPPGQGTLGTEAFF.

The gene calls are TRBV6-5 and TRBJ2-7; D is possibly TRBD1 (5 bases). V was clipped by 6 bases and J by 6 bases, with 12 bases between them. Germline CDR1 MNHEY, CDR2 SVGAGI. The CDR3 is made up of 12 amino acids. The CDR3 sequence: CASRTEGAEQYF. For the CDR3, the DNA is TGTGCCAGCAGGACAGAAGGCGCCGAGCAGTACTTC.

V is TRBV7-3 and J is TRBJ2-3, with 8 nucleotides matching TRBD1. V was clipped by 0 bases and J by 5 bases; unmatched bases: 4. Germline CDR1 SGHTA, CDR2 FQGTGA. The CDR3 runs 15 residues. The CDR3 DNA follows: TGTGCCAGCAGCTTAACGAGAACAGGGGGAGATACGCAGTATTTT. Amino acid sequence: CASSLTRTGGDTQYF.

CDR3 sequence: CASRHRDTSSWEQYF. The CDR3 DNA reads as TGTGCCAGCAGGCACCGGGACACAAGTTCATGGGAGCAGTACTTC. J is TRBJ2-7 and V is TRBV2, with TRBD1 as a possible D gene (6 bases). The germline CDR1 and CDR2 sequences are SNHLY and FYNNEI. The V end lost 6 bases, the J end lost 7 bases, and 22 bases lay between the germline ends. This CDR3 region has 15 residues.

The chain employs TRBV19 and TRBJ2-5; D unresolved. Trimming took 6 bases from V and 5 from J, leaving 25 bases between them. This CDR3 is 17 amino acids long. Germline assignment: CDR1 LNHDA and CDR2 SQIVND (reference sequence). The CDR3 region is CASSNGRGTHWRETQYF. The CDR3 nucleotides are TGTGCCAGTAGCAATGGCCGAGGCACCCACTGGCGGGAGACCCAGTACTTC.

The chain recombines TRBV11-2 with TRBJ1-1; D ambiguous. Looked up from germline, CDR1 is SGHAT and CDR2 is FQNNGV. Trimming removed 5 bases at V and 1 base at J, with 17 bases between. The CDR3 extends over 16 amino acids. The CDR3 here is CASSLLVLTANTEAFF. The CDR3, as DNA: TGTGCCAGCAGCCTATTAGTTTTAACAGCGAACACTGAAGCTTTCTTT. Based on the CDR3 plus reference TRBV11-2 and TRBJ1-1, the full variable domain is EAGVAQSPRYKIIEKRQSVAFWCNPISGHATLYWYQQILGQGPKLLIQFQNNGVVDDSQLPKDRFSAERLKGVDSTLKIQPAKLEDSAVYLCASSLLVLTANTEAFFGQGTRLTVV.

The CDR3 region has the DNA TGTGCCAGCAGCTTGGGGCAGGGGGACAGGGGCCCGGATGGCTACACCTTC. Protein: CASSLGQGDRGPDGYTF. The chain couples TRBV5-6 to TRBJ1-2; 10 positions agree with TRBD1. Germline CDR1 is SGHDT and CDR2 is YYEEEE. After removal of 0 bases from V and 6 bases from J, the junction contained 11 bases not matched to a gene. CDR3 length: 17 residues.

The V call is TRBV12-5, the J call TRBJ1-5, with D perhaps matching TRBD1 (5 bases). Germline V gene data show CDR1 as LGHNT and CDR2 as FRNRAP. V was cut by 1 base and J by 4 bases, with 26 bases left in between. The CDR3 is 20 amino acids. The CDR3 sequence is CASGLDVSVFVPSGNQPQHF. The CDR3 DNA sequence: TGTGCTAGTGGTTTGGATGTTAGTGTGTTCGTCCCCTCAGGGAATCAGCCCCAGCATTTT.

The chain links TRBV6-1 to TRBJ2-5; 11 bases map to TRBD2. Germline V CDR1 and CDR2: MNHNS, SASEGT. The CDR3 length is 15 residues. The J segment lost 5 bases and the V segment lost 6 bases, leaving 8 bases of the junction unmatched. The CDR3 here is CASRAVVAGGETQYF. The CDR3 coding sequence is TGTGCCAGCAGGGCAGTGGTAGCGGGGGGGGAGACCCAGTACTTC.

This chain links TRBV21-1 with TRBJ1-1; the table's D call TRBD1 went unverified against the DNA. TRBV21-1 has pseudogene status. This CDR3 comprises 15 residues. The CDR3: CASSNQQGCGTEAFF. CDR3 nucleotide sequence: TGTGCCAGCAGTAATCAACAGGGGTGCGGCACTGAAGCTTTCTTT.

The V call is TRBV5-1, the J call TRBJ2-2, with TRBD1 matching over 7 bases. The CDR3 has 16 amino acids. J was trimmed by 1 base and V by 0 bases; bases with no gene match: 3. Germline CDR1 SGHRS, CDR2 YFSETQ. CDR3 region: CASSLERTGNTGELFF. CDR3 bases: TGCGCCAGCAGCTTGGAAAGGACAGGGAACACCGGGGAGCTGTTTTTT.

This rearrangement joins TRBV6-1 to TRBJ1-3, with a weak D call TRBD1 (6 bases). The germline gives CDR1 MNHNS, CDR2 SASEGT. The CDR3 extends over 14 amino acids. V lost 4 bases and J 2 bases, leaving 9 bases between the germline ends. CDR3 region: CASSVGATGNTIYF. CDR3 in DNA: TGTGCCAGCAGTGTGGGGGCCACTGGAAACACCATATATTTT.

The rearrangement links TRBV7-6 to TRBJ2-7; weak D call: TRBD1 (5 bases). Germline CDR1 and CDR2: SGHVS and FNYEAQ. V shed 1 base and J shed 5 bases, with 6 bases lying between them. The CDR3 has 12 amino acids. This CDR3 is CASSLEGNEQYF. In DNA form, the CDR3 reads TGTGCCAGCAGCTTAGAGGGGAACGAGCAGTACTTC.

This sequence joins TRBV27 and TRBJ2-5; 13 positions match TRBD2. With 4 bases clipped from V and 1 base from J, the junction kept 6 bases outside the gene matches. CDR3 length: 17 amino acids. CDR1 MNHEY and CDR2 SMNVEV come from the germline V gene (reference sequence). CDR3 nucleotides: TGTGCCAGCAGTTGGACTAGCGGGAGAATCTTCCAAGAGACCCAGTACTTC. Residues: CASSWTSGRIFQETQYF.

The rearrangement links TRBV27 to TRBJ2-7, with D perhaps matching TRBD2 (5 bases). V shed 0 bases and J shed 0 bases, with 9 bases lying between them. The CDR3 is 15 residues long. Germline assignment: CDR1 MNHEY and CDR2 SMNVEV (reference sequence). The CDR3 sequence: CASSLSGSSSYEQYF. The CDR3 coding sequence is TGTGCCAGCAGTTTATCAGGGAGTAGCTCCTACGAGCAGTACTTC.

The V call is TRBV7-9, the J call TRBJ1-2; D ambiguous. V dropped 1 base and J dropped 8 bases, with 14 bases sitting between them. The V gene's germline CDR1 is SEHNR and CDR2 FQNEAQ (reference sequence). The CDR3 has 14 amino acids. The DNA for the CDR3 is TGTGCCAGCAGCTTAGAAATTTCGGGAAGCGGCTACACCTTC. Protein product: CASSLEISGSGYTF.

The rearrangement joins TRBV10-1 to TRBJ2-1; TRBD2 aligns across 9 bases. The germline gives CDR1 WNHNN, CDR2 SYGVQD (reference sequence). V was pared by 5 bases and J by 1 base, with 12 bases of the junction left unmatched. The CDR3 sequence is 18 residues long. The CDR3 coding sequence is TGCGCCAGCAGTTGGGGAGGATTGCGGGAGGGTTCCTACAATGAGCAGTTCTTC. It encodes CASSWGGLREGSYNEQFF.

The CDR3 region has the DNA TGTGCCAGTAGTGGGACAGTGATTAACTATGGCTACACCTTC. Its protein product is CASSGTVINYGYTF. V gene TRBV19 combines with J gene TRBJ1-2, with 7 nucleotides matching TRBD1. CDR1 LNHDA and CDR2 SQIVND come from the germline V gene (reference sequence). The CDR3 runs to 14 residues. V was pared by 5 bases and J by 1 base, with 4 bases of the junction left unmatched. The full variable domain, its missing parts supplied by reference TRBV19 and TRBJ1-2, is DGGITQSPKYLFRKEGQNVTLSCEQNLNHDAMYWYRQDPGQGLRLIYYSQIVNDFQKGDIAEGYSVSREKKESFPLTVTSAQKNPTAFYLCASSGTVINYGYTFGSGTRLTVV.

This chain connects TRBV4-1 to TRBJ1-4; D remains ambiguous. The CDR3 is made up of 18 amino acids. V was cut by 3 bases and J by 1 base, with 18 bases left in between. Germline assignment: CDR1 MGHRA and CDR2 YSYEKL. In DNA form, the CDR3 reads TGCGCCAGCAGCCACCGAGGGTTGGCAATTGGAACTAATGAAAAACTGTTTTTT. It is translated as CASSHRGLAIGTNEKLFF.

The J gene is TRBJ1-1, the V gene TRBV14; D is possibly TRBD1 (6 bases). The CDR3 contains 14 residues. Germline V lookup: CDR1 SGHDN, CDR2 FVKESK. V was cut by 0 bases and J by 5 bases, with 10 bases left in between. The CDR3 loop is CASSQDRGWTEAFF. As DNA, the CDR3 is TGTGCCAGCAGCCAAGACAGGGGATGGACTGAAGCTTTCTTT.

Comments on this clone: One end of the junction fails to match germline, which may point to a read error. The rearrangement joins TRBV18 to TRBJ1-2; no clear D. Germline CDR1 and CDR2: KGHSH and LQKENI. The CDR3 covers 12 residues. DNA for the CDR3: TGTGCCAGCTCACCGGAACAGTTAGTGTCCGCCTTC. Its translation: CASSPEQLVSAF.

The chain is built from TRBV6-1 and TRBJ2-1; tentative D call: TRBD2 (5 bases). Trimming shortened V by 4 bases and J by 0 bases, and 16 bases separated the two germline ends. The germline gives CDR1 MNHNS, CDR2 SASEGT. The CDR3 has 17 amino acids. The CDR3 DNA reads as TGTGCCAGCAGTGCCTCCCCCTTTGAGGGCTCCTACAATGAGCAGTTCTTC. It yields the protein CASSASPFEGSYNEQFF.